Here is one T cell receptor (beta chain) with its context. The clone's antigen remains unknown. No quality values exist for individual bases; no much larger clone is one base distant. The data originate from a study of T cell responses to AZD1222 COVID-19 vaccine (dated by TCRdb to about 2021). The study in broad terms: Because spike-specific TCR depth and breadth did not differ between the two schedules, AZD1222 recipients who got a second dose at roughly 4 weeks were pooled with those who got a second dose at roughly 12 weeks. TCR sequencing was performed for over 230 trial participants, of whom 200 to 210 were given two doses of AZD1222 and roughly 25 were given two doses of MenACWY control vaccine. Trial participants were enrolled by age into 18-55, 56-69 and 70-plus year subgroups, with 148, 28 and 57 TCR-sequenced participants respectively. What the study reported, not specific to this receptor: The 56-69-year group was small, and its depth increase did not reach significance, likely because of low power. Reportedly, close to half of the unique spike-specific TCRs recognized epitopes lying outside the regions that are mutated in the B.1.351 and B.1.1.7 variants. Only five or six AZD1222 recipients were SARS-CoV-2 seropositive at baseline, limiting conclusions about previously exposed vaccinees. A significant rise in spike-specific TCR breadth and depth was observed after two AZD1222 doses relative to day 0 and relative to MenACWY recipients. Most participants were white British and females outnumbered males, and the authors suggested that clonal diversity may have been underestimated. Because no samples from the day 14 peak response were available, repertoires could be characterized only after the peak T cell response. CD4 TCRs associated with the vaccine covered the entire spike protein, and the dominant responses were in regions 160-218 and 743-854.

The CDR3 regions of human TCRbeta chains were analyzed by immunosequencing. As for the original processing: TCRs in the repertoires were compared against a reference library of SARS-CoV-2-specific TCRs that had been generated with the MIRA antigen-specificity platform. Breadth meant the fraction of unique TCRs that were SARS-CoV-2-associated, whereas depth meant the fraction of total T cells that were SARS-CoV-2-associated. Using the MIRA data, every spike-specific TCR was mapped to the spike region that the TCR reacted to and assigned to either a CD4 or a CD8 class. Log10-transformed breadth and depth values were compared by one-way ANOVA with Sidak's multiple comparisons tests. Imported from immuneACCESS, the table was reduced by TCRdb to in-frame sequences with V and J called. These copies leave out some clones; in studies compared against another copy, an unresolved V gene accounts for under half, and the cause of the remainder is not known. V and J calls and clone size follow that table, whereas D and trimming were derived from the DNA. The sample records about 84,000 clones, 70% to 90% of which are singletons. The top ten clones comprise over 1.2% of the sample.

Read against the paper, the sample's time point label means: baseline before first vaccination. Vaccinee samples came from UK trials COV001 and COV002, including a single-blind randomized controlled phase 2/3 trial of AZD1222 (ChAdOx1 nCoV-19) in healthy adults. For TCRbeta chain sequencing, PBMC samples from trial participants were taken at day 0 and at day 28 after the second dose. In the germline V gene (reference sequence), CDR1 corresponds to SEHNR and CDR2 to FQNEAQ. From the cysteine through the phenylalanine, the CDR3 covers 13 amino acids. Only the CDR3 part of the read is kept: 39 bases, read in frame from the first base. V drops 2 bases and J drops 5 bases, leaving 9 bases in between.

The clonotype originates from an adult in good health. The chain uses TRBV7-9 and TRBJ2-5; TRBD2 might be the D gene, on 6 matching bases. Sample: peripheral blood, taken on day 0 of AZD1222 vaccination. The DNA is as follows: TGTGCCAGCAGCTTAACGGGAGTGGAGACCCAGTACTTC. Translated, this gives CASSLTGVETQYF.